This T cell receptor beta chain stems from a study of human T cells and chemical hapten exposure. The library labeled individual cDNA molecules by adding unique molecular identifiers to them. TCRdb passed the RACE reads through MiXCR, listing each CDR3 protein once. The sample lists about 90,000 distinct CDR3 sequences; roughly 11% were seen once. Trimming cost V 1 base and J 2 bases, with 8 bases left between them. Per germline, CDR1 SQVTM and CDR2 ANQGSEA. The CDR3 totals 13 residues. General study points: Significantly more large CDR3 similarity clusters arose among expanded TCRs than among controls.

This clonotype occurred many times. Its antigen remains unknown. Time point of the sample: patch test 3, about 24 weeks after DPC sensitization. Sample treatment: therapeutic diphenylcyclopropenone sensitization with weekly scalp DPC. The sequence came from a woman aged 25 to 39 with alopecia areata. Some clones in this sample may be carry-over from other donors' samples. The chain joins TRBV29-1 to TRBJ2-5; no reliable D call. The source material was whole blood, sampled in connection with sensitization to the hapten diphenylcyclopropenone (DPC). CDR3 amino acids: CSVEGRSQETQYF. The CDR3 DNA reads as TGCAGCGTTGAAGGACGGTCGCAAGAGACCCAGTACTTC.